The 24 T cell receptor beta chains below come from one sample, sequenced in a study of CD8+ T cells in alopecia areata. Sequencing templates came from extracted RNA that was reverse transcribed into cDNA. The data were produced by immunoSEQ multiplex PCR, yet TCRdb's version contains in-frame clones alone and is incomplete. The sample yields some 180,000 clones, 63% seen once. Sequencing was performed on CD4+ T cells sorted from blood, taken at week 0. Receptor source: a human donor with alopecia areata.

This clone has just one count. The J gene is TRBJ2-6, the V gene TRBV27, with 7 bases fitting TRBD1. J gave up 0 bases and V 6 bases, and 8 bases lay outside the gene matches. Germline V gives CDR1 MNHEY, CDR2 SMNVEV (reference sequence). This CDR3 contains 17 residues. CDR3 sequence reads: CASSRTTGPSGANVLTF. CDR3 DNA: TGTGCCAGCAGCAGAACGACAGGGCCCTCTGGGGCCAACGTCCTGACTTTC.

This chain joins TRBV30 and TRBJ1-2, with 8 bases fitting TRBD1. The CDR3 sequence is 15 residues long. The J segment lost 4 bases and the V segment lost 3 bases, leaving 10 bases of the junction unmatched. The germline V gene has CDR1 GTSNPN and CDR2 SVGIG (reference sequence). CDR3 coding DNA: TGTGCCTGGAGCGGATCTCGTGGACAGGGCTATGGCTACACCTTC. Translated: CAWSGSRGQGYGYTF.

J is TRBJ2-1 and V is TRBV9; perhaps TRBD2 as D (6 bases). Germline assignment: CDR1 SGDLS and CDR2 YYNGEE. The CDR3 runs 12 residues. V lost 2 bases and J 7 bases, leaving 7 bases between the germline ends. CDR3 sequence reads: CASSVEGNEQFF. The CDR3 DNA reads TGTGCCAGCAGCGTGGAGGGGAATGAGCAGTTCTTC.

This clone was detected only once. J is TRBJ2-2 and V is TRBV2; D is possibly TRBD2 (5 bases). The germline V and J ends were trimmed by 5 bases and 6 bases, with 7 bases remaining between them. The CDR3 length is 12 residues. Looked up from germline, CDR1 is SNHLY and CDR2 is FYNNEI. CDR3 in amino acids: CASSREPGELFF. CDR3 coding DNA: TGTGCCAGCAGTAGGGAGCCCGGGGAGCTGTTTTTT.

V is TRBV7-2 and J is TRBJ2-7; the D gene is possibly TRBD2 (6 bases). CDR3 length: 16 residues. Germline V gives CDR1 SGHTA, CDR2 FQGNSA. V was shortened by 0 bases and J by 6 bases, with 18 bases between the two germline ends. CDR3 loop: CASSLASTAGSSEQYF. The CDR3 nucleotides are TGTGCCAGCAGCTTAGCGTCGACGGCGGGGAGCAGCGAGCAGTACTTC.

CDR3 sequence: CASSGTGSGANVLTF. The CDR3 DNA reads as TGTGCCAGCAGTGGGACAGGGAGTGGGGCCAACGTCCTGACTTTC. V usage is TRBV25-1 and J usage is TRBJ2-6; 8 bases line up with TRBD1. The CDR3 has 15 residues. Germline V gene data show CDR1 as MGHDK and CDR2 as SYGVNS. Trimming removed 4 bases from V and 3 bases from J; junction bases left unmatched: 2.

This clone occurred a few times. The chain links TRBV30 to TRBJ1-5; possibly TRBD1 for D (6 bases). The CDR3 totals 14 residues. Germline CDR1 is GTSNPN and CDR2 is SVGIG (reference sequence). Trimming pared 2 bases from V and 6 bases from J, leaving 14 bases between. The CDR3 sequence: CAWSFSLRGQPQHF. In DNA form, the CDR3 reads TGTGCCTGGAGTTTCTCCCTCAGGGGTCAGCCCCAGCATTTT.

The rearrangement uses TRBV10-3 and TRBJ1-1; tentatively, D is TRBD1 (6 bases). Trimming stripped 2 bases from V and 6 bases from J, with 10 bases between. This CDR3 comprises 13 residues. Germline V lookup: CDR1 ENHRY, CDR2 SYGVKD. This CDR3 is CAISEPQGSEAFF. The CDR3 coding sequence is TGTGCCATCAGTGAGCCACAGGGATCTGAAGCTTTCTTT.

The chain employs TRBV5-1 and TRBJ2-7, with D possibly TRBD2 on 6 matching bases. V was clipped by 0 bases and J by 4 bases, with 17 bases between them. The V gene's germline CDR1 is SGHRS and CDR2 YFSETQ. The CDR3 has 16 residues. The CDR3 DNA is TGCGCCAGCAGCTTGGCCGGCGGGGCGATGATATACGAGCAGTACTTC. Translated, it gives CASSLAGGAMIYEQYF.

The chain employs TRBV6-5 and TRBJ1-2; no definite D call. The CDR3 consists of 11 residues. V shed 6 bases and J shed 8 bases, with 10 bases lying between them. Germline values: CDR1 MNHEY, CDR2 SVGAGI. CDR3 coding DNA: TGTGCCAGCAGCTCCAATCGGGGCTACACCTTC. This encodes CASSSNRGYTF.

The V call is TRBV30, the J call TRBJ1-1; possible D gene TRBD1, 5 bases. V dropped 5 bases and J dropped 5 bases, with 12 bases sitting between them. The CDR3 spans 12 residues. In germline, CDR1 is GTSNPN, CDR2 SVGIG (reference sequence). The CDR3: CAWGRDSTEAFF. The CDR3 DNA reads as TGTGCCTGGGGCCGGGACTCTACTGAAGCTTTCTTT. Drawing the rest from reference TRBV30 and TRBJ1-1, the complete variable domain is SQTIHQWPATLVQPVGSPLSLECTVEGTSNPNLYWYRQAAGRGLQLLFYSVGIGQISSEVPQNLSASRPQDRQFILSSKKLLLSDSGFYLCAWGRDSTEAFFGQGTRLTVV.

This chain links TRBV15 with TRBJ2-6; D call uncertain. CDR1 and CDR2 (germline): LNHNV, YYDKDF (reference sequence). This CDR3 is 16 amino acids long. Trimming removed 6 bases at V and 1 base at J, with 13 bases between. The CDR3 spells CATRESGTSGANVLTF. CDR3 coding DNA: TGTGCCACCAGGGAGTCTGGAACATCTGGGGCCAACGTCCTGACTTTC. Using reference TRBV15 and TRBJ2-6 for the parts outside the CDR3, the full variable domain is DAMVIQNPRYQVTQFGKPVTLSCSQTLNHNVMYWYQQKSSQAPKLLFHYYDKDFNNEADTPDNFQSRRPNTSFCFLDIRSPGLGDTAMYLCATRESGTSGANVLTFGAGSRLTVL.

The CDR3 here is CSVEETGGYTF. The CDR3 DNA is TGCAGCGTAGAGGAGACAGGTGGCTACACCTTC. The chain couples TRBV29-1 to TRBJ1-2; D possibly corresponds to TRBD1 (6 bases). The CDR3 has 11 amino acids. Per the germline V gene, CDR1 is SQVTM and CDR2 is ANQGSEA. With 6 bases removed from V and 7 bases from J, the gap between germline ends came to 12 bases.

The V call is TRBV5-1, the J call TRBJ2-5, with 10 bases fitting TRBD2. Germline-derived CDR1 and CDR2 are SGHRS and YFSETQ. The CDR3 covers 15 residues. V was clipped by 4 bases and J by 9 bases; unmatched bases: 12. The CDR3 loop reads CASSGRTSGPLSQYF. The CDR3 DNA sequence: TGCGCCAGCAGCGGCCGGACTAGCGGCCCATTATCCCAGTACTTC.

V and J are TRBV4-3 and TRBJ2-2, with TRBD1 identical over 9 bases. The CDR3 sequence is 16 residues long. J lost 7 bases, V lost 0 bases, and 6 bases had no gene match. Germline V gene data show CDR1 as LGHNA and CDR2 as YSLEER. The CDR3 is CASSQDAQGASGELFF. Here the CDR3 DNA reads TGCGCCAGCAGCCAAGATGCACAGGGGGCCAGCGGGGAGCTGTTTTTT.

This chain uses TRBV5-1 with TRBJ2-5; 7 nucleotides match TRBD1. This CDR3 is 15 amino acids long. Trimming cost V 0 bases and J 2 bases; bases outside gene matches: 4. Germline assignment: CDR1 SGHRS and CDR2 YFSETQ. CDR3 sequence reads: CASSLGDRQQETQYF. The CDR3 region has the DNA TGCGCCAGCAGCTTGGGGGACAGACAACAAGAGACCCAGTACTTC.

The chain links TRBV5-8 to TRBJ1-5, with 7 positions matching TRBD1. V was pared by 0 bases and J by 11 bases, with 11 bases of the junction left unmatched. The CDR3 contains 15 residues. Germline lookup yields CDR1 SGHTS and CDR2 YDEGEE. This CDR3 reads CASSLGPGTVAAQHF. The CDR3 DNA follows: TGTGCCAGCAGCTTGGGGCCGGGGACAGTTGCGGCCCAGCATTTT.

The chain links TRBV19 to TRBJ1-2, with D possibly matching TRBD1 (5 bases). V gave up 4 bases and J gave up 6 bases, with 15 bases separating them. This CDR3 has 14 residues. Germline CDR1 reads LNHDA; CDR2 reads SQIVND (reference sequence). The CDR3 reads CASSRGTVADGYTF. CDR3 nucleotides: TGTGCCAGTAGTAGGGGGACCGTTGCCGATGGCTACACCTTC. The entire variable domain, with the rest obtained from reference TRBV19 and TRBJ1-2, is as follows: DGGITQSPKYLFRKEGQNVTLSCEQNLNHDAMYWYRQDPGQGLRLIYYSQIVNDFQKGDIAEGYSVSREKKESFPLTVTSAQKNPTAFYLCASSRGTVADGYTFGSGTRLTVV.

The V and J genes are TRBV29-1 and TRBJ1-2; D is perhaps TRBD1 (6 bases). Germline lookup yields CDR1 SQVTM and CDR2 ANQGSEA. V shed 6 bases and J shed 0 bases, with 11 bases lying between them. The CDR3 has 13 residues. The CDR3 sequence is CSVGTRANYGYTF. The CDR3 region has the DNA TGCAGCGTGGGGACAAGAGCTAACTATGGCTACACCTTC.

The gene calls are TRBV7-2 and TRBJ1-1, with D uncertain. In germline, CDR1 is SGHTA, CDR2 FQGNSA. The CDR3 sequence is 11 residues long. Trimming removed 1 base from V and 9 bases from J, with 6 bases in between. CDR3 in DNA: TGTGCCAGCAGCTTAGACAGCAAAGCTTTCTTT. Amino acid sequence: CASSLDSKAFF.

The chain links TRBV7-3 to TRBJ2-2; 10 bases line up with TRBD1. This CDR3 comprises 15 residues. Per the germline V gene, CDR1 is SGHTA and CDR2 is FQGTGA. V was clipped by 5 bases and J by 6 bases; unmatched bases: 6. The CDR3: CASSPTGGAAGELFF. The CDR3 DNA reads TGTGCCAGCAGCCCGACAGGGGGCGCGGCCGGGGAGCTGTTTTTT.

This clone came up once. The V and J genes are TRBV4-3 and TRBJ1-4; 9 positions agree with TRBD1. Trimming took 4 bases from V and 8 from J; bases not matched to a gene: 8. CDR1 is LGHNA and CDR2 is YSLEER in the germline V gene. The CDR3 covers 15 residues. As DNA, the CDR3 is TGCGCCAGCAGCCCCCAGGGACAGGGATTAGAAAAACTGTTTTTT. It codes for CASSPQGQGLEKLFF.

The chain employs TRBV19 and TRBJ1-5; D gene ambiguous. The V end was cut by 2 bases, the J end by 2 bases, with 4 bases between. Germline assignment: CDR1 LNHDA and CDR2 SQIVND (reference sequence). CDR3 length: 13 amino acids. CDR3 amino acids: CASSITGNQPQHF. The CDR3 region has the DNA TGTGCCAGTAGTATAACAGGCAATCAGCCCCAGCATTTT.

V usage is TRBV30 and J usage is TRBJ2-5; 7 bases are shared with TRBD1. This CDR3 comprises 13 residues. CDR1 GTSNPN and CDR2 SVGIG come from the germline V gene (reference sequence). The trim removed 4 bases at V and 3 bases at J, leaving 5 bases unmatched. The CDR3 DNA follows: TGTGCCTGGAAACGAACAGGGGAAGAGACCCAGTACTTC. It encodes CAWKRTGEETQYF.